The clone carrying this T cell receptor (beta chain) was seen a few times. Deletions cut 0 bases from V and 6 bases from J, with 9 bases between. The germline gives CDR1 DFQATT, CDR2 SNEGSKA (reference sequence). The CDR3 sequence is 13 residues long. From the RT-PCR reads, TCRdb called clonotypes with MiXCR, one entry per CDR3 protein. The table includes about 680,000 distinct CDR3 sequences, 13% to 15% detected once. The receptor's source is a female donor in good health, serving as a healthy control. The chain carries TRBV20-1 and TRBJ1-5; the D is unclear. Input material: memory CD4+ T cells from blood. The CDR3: CSAREGGGQPQHF. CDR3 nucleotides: TGCAGTGCTAGAGAAGGAGGAGGTCAGCCCCAGCATTTT.